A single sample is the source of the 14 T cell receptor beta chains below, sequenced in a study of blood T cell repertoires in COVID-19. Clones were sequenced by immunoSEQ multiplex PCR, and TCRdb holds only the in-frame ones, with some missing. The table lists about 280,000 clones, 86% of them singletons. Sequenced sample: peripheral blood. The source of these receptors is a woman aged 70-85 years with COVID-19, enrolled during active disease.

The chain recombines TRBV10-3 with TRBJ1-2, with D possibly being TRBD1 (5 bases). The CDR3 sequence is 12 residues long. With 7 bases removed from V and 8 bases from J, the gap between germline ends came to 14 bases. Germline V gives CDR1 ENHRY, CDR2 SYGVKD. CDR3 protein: CAIMEGFGGYTF. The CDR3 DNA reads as TGTGCCATCATGGAGGGGTTTGGCGGCTACACCTTC.

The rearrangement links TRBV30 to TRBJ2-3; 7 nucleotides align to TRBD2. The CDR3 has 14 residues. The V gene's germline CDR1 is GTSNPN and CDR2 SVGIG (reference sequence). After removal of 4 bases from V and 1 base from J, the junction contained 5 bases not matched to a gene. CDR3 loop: CAWTGGSRTDTQYF. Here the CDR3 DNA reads TGTGCCTGGACCGGCGGGAGCCGCACAGATACGCAGTATTTT.

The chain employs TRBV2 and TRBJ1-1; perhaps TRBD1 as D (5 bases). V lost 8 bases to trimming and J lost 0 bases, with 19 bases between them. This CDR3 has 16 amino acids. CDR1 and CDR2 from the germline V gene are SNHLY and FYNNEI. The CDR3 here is CASGPTVIPMNTEAFF. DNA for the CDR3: TGTGCCAGCGGTCCGACAGTTATCCCCATGAACACTGAAGCTTTCTTT.

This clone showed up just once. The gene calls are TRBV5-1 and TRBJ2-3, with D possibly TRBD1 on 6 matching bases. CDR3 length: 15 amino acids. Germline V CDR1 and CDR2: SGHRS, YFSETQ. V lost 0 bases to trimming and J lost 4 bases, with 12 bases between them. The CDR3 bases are TGCGCCAGCAGCTTGGCCTGGGGGCCCCCAGATACGCAGTATTTT. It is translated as CASSLAWGPPDTQYF.

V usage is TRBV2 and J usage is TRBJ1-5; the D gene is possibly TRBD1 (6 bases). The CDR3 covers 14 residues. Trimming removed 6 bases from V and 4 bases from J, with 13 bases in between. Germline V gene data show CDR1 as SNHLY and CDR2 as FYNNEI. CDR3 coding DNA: TGTGCCAGCAGCCAGGACAGTGGAAATCAGCCCCAGCATTTT. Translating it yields CASSQDSGNQPQHF.

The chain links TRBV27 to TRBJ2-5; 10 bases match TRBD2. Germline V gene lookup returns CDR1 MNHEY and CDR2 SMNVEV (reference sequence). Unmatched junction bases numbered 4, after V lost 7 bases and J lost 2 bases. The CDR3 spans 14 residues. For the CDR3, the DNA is TGTGCCAGCAAAGGACTAGCGGTTCAAGAGACCCAGTACTTC. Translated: CASKGLAVQETQYF.

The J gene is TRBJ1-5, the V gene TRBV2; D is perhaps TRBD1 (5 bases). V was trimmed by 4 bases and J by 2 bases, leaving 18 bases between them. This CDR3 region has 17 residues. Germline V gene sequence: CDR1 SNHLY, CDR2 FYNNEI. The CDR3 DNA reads TGTGCCAGCAGTGCCCAACTTAGGGGACTTGGCAATCAGCCCCAGCATTTT. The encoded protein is CASSAQLRGLGNQPQHF. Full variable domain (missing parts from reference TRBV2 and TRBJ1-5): EPEVTQTPSHQVTQMGQEVILRCVPISNHLYFYWYRQILGQKVEFLVSFYNNEISEKSEIFDDQFSVERPDGSNFTLKIRSTKLEDSAMYFCASSAQLRGLGNQPQHFGDGTRLSIL.

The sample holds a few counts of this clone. The CDR3 loop reads CASRTQGGNQPQHF. CDR3 coding DNA: TGTGCCAGTAGAACCCAAGGGGGAAATCAGCCCCAGCATTTT. The V and J genes are TRBV19 and TRBJ1-5; D is possibly TRBD1 (6 bases). The CDR3 runs to 14 residues. Trimming stripped 6 bases from V and 4 bases from J, with 13 bases between. CDR1 LNHDA and CDR2 SQIVND come from the germline V gene (reference sequence).

Here the CDR3 reads CAISDDHRGTGELFF. DNA for the CDR3: TGTGCCATCAGTGATGATCACCGGGGCACCGGGGAGCTGTTTTTT. V gene TRBV10-3 combines with J gene TRBJ2-2; a weak D match, TRBD2 (5 bases). The CDR3 contains 15 residues. Germline CDR1 ENHRY, CDR2 SYGVKD. V gave up 3 bases and J gave up 4 bases, with 12 bases separating them.

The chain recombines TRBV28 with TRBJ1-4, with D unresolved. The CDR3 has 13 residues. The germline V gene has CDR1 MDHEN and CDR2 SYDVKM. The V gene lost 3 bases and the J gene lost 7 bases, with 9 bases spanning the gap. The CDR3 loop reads CASSLKTAEKLFF. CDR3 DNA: TGTGCCAGCAGTTTGAAAACAGCTGAAAAACTGTTTTTT.

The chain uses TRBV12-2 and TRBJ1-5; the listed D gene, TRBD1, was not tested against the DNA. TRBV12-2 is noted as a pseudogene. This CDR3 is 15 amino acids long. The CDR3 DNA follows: TGTGCAAGTCGCTCACAGGGGAAAATCCATCAGCCCCAGCATTTT. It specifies CASRSQGKIHQPQHF.

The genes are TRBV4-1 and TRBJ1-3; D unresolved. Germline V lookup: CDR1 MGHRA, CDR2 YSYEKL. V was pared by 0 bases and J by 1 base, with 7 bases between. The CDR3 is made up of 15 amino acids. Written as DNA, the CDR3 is TGCGCCAGCAGCCAAGAAGCGGGGTCTGGAAACACCATATATTTT. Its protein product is CASSQEAGSGNTIYF.

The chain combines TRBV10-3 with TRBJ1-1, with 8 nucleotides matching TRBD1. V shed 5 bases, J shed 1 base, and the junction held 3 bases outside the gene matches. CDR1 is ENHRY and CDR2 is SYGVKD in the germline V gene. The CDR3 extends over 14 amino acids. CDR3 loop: CAISIDRGNTEAFF. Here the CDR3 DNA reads TGTGCCATCAGTATCGACAGGGGGAACACTGAAGCTTTCTTT.

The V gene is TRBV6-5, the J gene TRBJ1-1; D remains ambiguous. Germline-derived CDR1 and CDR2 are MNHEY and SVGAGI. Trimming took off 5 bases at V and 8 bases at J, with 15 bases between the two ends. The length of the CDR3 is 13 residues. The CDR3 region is CASSLTVDQEAFF. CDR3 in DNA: TGTGCCAGCAGTCTAACGGTCGATCAAGAAGCTTTCTTT.